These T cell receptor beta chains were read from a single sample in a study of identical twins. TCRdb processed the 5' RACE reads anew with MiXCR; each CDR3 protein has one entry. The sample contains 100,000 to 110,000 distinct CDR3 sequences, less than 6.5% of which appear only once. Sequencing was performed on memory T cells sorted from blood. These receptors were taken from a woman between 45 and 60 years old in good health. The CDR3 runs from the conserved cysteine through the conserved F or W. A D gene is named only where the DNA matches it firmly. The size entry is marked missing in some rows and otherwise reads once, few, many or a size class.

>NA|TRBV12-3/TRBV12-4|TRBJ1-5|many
TGTGCCAGCAGCCTAGGTTACAATCAGCCCCAGCATTTT
CASSLGYNQPQHF
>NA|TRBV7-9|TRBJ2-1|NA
TGTGCCAGCAGGCTTTACGCCCTTAGTGAGCAGTTCTTC
CASRLYALSEQFF
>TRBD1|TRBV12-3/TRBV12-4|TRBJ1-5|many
TGTGCCAGCAAGGGGACAGGGAATCAGCCCCAGCATTTT
CASKGTGNQPQHF
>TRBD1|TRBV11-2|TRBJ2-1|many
TGTGCCAGCAGCTTCGTACAGGGGGCTAGGTACAATGAGCAGTTCTTC
CASSFVQGARYNEQFF
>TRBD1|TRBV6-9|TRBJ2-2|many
TGTGCCAGCAGTAGACGACAGGGTCGTGCCGGGGAGCTGTTTTTT
CASSRRQGRAGELFF
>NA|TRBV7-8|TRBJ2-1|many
TGTGCCAGCAGGCCAAGACTAGGTTCCAATGAGCAGTTCTTC
CASRPRLGSNEQFF
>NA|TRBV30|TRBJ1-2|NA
TGTGCCTGGAACGACCTCCAGCAACTCGCATATGGCTACACCTTC
CAWNDLQQLAYGYTF
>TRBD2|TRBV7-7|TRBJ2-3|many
TGTGCCAGCAGCAAGGGACTAGCGGGAGTCGATACGCAGTATTTT
CASSKGLAGVDTQYF
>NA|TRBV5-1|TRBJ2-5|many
TGCGCCAGCAGCTTGGCCGGCAGGGGCGCCAACCAAGAGACCCAGTACTTC
CASSLAGRGANQETQYF
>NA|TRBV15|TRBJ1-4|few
TGTGCCACCAGCAGAGATGGAGGGTACGGTGAAAAACTGTTTTTT
CATSRDGGYGEKLFF
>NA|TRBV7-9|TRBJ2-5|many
TGTGCCAGCAGCCCTGACACGCGGACCCAGTACTTC
CASSPDTRTQYF
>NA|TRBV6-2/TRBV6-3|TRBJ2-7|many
TGTGCCAGCAGTTCCATTTGGGACGAGCAGTACTTC
CASSSIWDEQYF
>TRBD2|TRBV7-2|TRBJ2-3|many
TGTGCCAGCAGCCTAGGGACTAGCTCGCAAGATACGCAGTATTTT
CASSLGTSSQDTQYF
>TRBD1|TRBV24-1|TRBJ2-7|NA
TGTGCCACCAGTGAAACGGACAGGACCTACGAGCAGTACTTC
CATSETDRTYEQYF
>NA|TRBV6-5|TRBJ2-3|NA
TGTGCCAACAGTGACGGGGACGGCCAGAGGACAGATACGCAGTATTTT
CANSDGDGQRTDTQYF
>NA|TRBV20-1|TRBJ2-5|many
TGCAGTGGCCAGAGGGGAGTGAGGGAGACCCAGTACTTC
CSGQRGVRETQYF
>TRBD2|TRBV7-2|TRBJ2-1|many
TGTGCCAGCAGCTTAGCTGCGGGAGCCTACAATGAGCAGTTCTTC
CASSLAAGAYNEQFF
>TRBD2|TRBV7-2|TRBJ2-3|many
TGTGCCAGCAGCTTGTTAGCGGGAGTGAGCACAGATACGCAGTATTTT
CASSLLAGVSTDTQYF
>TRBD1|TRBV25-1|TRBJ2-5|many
TGTGCCAGCAGTGACCCTGGCAGGGGGCCCAAAGAGACCCAGTACTTC
CASSDPGRGPKETQYF
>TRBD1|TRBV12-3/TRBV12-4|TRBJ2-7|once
TGTGCCAGCAGTTTAGAGGGACAGGGTAATTATGAGCAGTACTTC
CASSLEGQGNYEQYF
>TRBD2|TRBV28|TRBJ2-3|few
TGTGCCAGCAGCCCCGGACTAGCGGGGCCAGATACGCAGTATTTT
CASSPGLAGPDTQYF
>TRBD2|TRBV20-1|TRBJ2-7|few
TGCAGTGTATTGGCTAGCGGCGAACGGGAGCAGTACTTC
CSVLASGEREQYF
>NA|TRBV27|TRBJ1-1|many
TGTGCCAGCAAATACAGGGCCATAGGCACTGAAGCTTTCTTT
CASKYRAIGTEAFF
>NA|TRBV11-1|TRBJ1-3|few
TGTGCCAGCAGCTTAAATCCGGACGGGTACTCTGGAAACACCATATATTTT
CASSLNPDGYSGNTIYF
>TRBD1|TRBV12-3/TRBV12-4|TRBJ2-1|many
TGTGCCAGCAGTACCCAGGGACAGCTTAGCTCCTACAATGAGCAGTTCTTC
CASSTQGQLSSYNEQFF
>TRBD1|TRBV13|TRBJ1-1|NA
TGTGCCAGCAGCACACTACAGGGGTTTGGAAACACTGAAGCTTTCTTT
CASSTLQGFGNTEAFF
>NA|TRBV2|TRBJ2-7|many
TGTGCCAGCAGTGAAGCAGTTCCCACCTACGAGCAGTACTTC
CASSEAVPTYEQYF